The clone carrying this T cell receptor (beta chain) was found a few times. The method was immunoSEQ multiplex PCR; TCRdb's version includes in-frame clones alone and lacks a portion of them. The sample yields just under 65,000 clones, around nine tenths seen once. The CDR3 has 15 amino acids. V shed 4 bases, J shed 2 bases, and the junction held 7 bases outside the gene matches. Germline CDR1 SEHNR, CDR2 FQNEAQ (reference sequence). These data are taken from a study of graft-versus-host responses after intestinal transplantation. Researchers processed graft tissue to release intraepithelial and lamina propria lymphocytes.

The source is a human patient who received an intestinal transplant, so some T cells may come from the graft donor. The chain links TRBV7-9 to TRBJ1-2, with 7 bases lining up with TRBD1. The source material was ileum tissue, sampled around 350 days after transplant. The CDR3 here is CASSSTGVLNYGYTF. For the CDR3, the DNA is TGTGCCAGCAGCTCTACAGGGGTCCTGAACTATGGCTACACCTTC. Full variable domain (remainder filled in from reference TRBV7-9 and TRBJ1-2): DTGVSQNPRHKITKRGQNVTFRCDPISEHNRLYWYRQTLGQGPEFLTYFQNEAQLEKSRLLSDRFSAERPKGSFSTLEIQRTEQGDSAMYLCASSSTGVLNYGYTFGSGTRLTVV.